Sequencing of this T cell receptor beta chain was carried out in a study of metastatic and nonmetastatic thyroid tumors. Study-wide context: Repertoires from malignant and benign thyroid patients were compared across blood and tumor or nodule tissue.

Regarding this clone: Antigen unknown.

Germline-derived CDR1 and CDR2 are SGHNT and YYREEE (reference sequence). V trimming: 5 bases; J trimming: 3 bases; junction bases outside the gene matches: 4. The CDR3 runs to 13 residues. Thyroid surgery was preceded by no treatment in any patient. Study-level points and caveats: According to reports, the diversity of TCR beta was significantly higher in malignant thyroid tumors than in benign nodules, and this held in both blood and tumor samples.

In the study's own analysis: To classify distant metastasis in papillary thyroid cancer, a model was built from CDR3 differences across clinicopathological groups. Using MiXCR, TCRdb re-called clones from the PCR reads. TCRdb's processing, not the authors', yielded these V and J calls. The sample has around 26,000 clones, about 13% seen once. Sequenced sample: blood. The chain uses TRBV5-4 and TRBJ2-5; 7 positions match TRBD1. The source of this sequence is a female donor with papillary thyroid cancer or a benign thyroid nodule (not recorded which). Some clones in this sample may be carry-over from other donors' samples. The CDR3 region is CASRVGTEETQYF. The CDR3 DNA is TGTGCCAGCAGAGTCGGGACAGAAGAGACCCAGTACTTC.